Below are 2 T cell receptor beta chains sequenced from a single sample in a study of T cell clonality in common variable immunodeficiency. Clones were sequenced by immunoSEQ multiplex PCR, and TCRdb holds only the in-frame ones, with some missing. This repertoire holds about 52,000 clones, and none appear only once. The sequencing input was peripheral blood mononuclear cells. All receptors derive from a person aged 18 to 69 in good health.

This clone was detected ten times or more. The CDR3 goes on 3 residues after the read ends, and that part is filled in from the germline J gene. The chain is built from TRBV19 and TRBJ1-5; no clear D gene. Germline CDR1 is LNHDA and CDR2 is SQIVND (reference sequence). There are 13 residues in the CDR3. Deletions cut 3 bases from V and 5 bases from J, with 8 bases between. CDR3 DNA, as far as it was read: TGTGCCAGTAGTATGATTGGCCATCAGCCC. Translation gives CASSMIGHQP. The entire CDR3 protein reads CASSMIGHQPQHF.

This clone occurred many times. The missing CDR3 end, 3 residues past where the read stops, is filled in from the germline J gene. The chain is built from TRBV7-2 and TRBJ1-5, with a tentative D call TRBD1 (5 bases). V was cut by 4 bases and J by 5 bases, with 12 bases left in between. In germline, CDR1 is SGHTA, CDR2 FQGNSA. The CDR3 has 14 amino acids. The CDR3 sequence is CASSSQSGDQPQHF. The covered CDR3 bases are TGTGCCAGCAGCTCCCAGTCGGGGGATCAGCCC.